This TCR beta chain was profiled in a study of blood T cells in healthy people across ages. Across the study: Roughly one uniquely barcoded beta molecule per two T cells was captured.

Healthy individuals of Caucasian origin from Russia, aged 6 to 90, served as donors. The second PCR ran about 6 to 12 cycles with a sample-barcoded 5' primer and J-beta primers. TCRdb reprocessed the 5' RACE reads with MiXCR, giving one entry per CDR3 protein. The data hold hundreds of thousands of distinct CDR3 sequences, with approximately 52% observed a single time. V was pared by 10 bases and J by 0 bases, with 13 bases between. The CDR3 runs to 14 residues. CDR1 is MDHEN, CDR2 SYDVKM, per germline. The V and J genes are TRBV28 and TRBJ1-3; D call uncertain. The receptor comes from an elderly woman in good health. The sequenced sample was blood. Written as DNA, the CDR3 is TGTGCCACCACCCAGGCCAACTCTGGAAACACCATATATTTT. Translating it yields CATTQANSGNTIYF.